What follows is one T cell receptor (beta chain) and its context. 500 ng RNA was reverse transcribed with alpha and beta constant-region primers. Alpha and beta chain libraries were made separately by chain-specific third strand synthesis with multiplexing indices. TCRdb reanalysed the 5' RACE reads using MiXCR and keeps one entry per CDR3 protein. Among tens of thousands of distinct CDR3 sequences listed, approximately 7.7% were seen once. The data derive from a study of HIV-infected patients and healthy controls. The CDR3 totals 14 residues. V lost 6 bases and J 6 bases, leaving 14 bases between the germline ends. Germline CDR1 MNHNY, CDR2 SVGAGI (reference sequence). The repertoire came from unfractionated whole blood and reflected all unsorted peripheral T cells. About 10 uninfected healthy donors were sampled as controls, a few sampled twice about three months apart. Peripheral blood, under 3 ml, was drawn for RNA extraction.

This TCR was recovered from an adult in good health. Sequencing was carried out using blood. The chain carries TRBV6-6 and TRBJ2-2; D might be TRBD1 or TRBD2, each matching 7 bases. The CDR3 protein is CASSQGGTAGELFF. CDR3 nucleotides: TGTGCCAGCAGCCAGGGGGGGACGGCCGGGGAGCTGTTTTTT.